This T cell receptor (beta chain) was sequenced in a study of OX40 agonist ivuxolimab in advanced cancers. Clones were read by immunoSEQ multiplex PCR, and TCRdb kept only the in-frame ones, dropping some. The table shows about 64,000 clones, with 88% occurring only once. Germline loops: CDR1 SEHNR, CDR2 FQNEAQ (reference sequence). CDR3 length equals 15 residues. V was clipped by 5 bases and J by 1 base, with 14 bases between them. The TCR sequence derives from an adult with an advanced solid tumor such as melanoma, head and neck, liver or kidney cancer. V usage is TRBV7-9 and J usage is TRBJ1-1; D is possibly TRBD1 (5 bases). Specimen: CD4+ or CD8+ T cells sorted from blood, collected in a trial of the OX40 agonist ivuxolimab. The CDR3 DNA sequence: TGTGCCAGCAGCCCCGGGCAGGGATGGAACACTGAAGCTTTCTTT. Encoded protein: CASSPGQGWNTEAFF. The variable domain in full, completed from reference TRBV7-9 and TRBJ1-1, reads DTGVSQNPRHKITKRGQNVTFRCDPISEHNRLYWYRQTLGQGPEFLTYFQNEAQLEKSRLLSDRFSAERPKGSFSTLEIQRTEQGDSAMYLCASSPGQGWNTEAFFGQGTRLTVV.